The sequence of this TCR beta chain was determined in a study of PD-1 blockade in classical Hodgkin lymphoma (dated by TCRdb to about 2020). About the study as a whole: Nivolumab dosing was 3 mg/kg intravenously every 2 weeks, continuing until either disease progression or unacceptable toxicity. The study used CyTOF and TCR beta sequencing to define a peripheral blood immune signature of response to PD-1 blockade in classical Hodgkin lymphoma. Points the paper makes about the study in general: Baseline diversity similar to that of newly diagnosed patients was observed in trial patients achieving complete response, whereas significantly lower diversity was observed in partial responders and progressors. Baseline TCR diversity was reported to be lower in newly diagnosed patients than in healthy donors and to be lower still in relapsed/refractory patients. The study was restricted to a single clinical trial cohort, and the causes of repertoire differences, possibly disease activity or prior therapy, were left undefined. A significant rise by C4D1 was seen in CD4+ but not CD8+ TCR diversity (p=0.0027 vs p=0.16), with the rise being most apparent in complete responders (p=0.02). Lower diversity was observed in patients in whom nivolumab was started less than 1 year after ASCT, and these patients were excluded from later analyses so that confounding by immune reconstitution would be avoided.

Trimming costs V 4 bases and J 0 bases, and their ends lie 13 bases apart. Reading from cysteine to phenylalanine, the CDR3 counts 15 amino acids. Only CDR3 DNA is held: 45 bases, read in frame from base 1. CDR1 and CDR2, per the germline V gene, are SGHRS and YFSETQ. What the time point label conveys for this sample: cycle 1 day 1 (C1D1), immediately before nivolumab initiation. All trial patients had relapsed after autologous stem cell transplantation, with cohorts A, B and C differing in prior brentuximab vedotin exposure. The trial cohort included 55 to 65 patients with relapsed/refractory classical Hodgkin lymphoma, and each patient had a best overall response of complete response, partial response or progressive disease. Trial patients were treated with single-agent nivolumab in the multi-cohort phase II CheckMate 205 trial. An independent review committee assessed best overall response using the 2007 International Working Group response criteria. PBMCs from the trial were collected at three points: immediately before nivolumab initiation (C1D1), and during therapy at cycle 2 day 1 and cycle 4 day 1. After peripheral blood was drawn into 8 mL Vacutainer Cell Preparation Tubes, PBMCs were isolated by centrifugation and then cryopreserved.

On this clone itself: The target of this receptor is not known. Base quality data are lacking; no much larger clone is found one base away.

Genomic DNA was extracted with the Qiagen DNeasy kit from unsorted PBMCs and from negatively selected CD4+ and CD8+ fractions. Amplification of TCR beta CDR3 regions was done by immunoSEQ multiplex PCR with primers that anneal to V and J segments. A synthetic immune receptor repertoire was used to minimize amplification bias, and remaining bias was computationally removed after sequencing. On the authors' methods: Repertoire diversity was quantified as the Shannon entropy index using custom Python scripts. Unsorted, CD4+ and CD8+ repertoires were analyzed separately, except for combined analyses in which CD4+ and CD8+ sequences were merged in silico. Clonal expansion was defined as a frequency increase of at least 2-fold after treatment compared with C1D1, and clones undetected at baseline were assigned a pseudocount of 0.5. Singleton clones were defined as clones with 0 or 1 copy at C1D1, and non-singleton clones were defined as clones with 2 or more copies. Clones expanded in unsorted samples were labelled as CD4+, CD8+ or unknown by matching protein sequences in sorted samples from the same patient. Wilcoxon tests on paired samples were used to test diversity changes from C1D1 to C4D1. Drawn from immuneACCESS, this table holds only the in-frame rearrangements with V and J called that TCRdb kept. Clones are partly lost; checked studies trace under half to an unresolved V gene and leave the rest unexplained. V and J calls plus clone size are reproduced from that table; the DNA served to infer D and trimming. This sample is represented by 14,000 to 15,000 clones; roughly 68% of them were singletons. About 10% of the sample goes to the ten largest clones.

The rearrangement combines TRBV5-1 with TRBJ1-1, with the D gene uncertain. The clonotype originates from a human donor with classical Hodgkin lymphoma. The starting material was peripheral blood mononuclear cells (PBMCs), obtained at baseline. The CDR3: CASSEQDGLNTEAFF. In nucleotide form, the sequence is TGCGCCAGCAGCGAACAAGACGGTTTGAACACTGAAGCTTTCTTT.